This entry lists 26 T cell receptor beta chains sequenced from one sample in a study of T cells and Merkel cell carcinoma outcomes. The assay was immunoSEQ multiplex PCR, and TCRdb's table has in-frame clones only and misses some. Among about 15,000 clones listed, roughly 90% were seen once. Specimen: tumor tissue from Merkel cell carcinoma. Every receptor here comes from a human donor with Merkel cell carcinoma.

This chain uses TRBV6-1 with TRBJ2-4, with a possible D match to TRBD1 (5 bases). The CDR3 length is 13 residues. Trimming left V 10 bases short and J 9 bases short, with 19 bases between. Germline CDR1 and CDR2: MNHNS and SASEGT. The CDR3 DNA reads TGTGCCAACAGCCCACTCAGGGAAGGCATTCAGTACTTC. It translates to CANSPLREGIQYF.

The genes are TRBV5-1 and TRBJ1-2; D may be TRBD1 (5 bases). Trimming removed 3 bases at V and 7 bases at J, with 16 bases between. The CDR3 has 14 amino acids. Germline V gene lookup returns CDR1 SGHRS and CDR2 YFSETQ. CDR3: CASSSGPGHAGYTF. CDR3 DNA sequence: TGCGCCAGCAGCTCCGGGCCGGGGCATGCTGGCTACACCTTC. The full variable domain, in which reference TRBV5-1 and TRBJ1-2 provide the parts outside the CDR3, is KAGVTQTPRYLIKTRGQQVTLSCSPISGHRSVSWYQQTPGQGLQFLFEYFSETQRNKGNFPGRFSGRQFSNSRSEMNVSTLELGDSALYLCASSSGPGHAGYTFGSGTRLTVV.

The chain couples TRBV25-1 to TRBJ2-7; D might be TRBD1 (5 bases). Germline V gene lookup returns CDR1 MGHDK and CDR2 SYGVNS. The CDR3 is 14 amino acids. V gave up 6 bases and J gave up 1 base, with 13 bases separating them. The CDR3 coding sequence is TGTGCCAGCAGAGTGGCAGGGCCATCCTACGAGCAGTACTTC. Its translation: CASRVAGPSYEQYF.

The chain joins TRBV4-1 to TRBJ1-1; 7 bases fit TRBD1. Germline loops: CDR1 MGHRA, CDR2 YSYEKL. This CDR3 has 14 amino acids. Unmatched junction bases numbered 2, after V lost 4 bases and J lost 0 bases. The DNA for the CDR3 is TGCGCCAGCAGCCGACAGGGACTGAACACTGAAGCTTTCTTT. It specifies CASSRQGLNTEAFF.

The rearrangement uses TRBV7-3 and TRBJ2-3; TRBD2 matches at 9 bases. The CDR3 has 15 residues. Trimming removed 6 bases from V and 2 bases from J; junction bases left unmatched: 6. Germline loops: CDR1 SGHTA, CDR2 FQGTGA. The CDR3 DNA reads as TGTGCCAGCAGTGGCGGGGGGGCGGTCACAGATACGCAGTATTTT. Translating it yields CASSGGGAVTDTQYF. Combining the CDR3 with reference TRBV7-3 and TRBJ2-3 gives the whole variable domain GAGVSQTPSNKVTEKGKYVELRCDPISGHTALYWYRQSLGQGPEFLIYFQGTGAADDSGLPNDRFFAVRPEGSVSTLKIQRTERGDSAVYLCASSGGGAVTDTQYFGPGTRLTVL.

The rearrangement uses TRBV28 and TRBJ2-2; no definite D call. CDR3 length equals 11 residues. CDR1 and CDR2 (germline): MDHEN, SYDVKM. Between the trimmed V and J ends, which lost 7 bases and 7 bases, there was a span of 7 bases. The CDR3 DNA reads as TGTGCCAGCAAATACATCGGGGAGCTGTTTTTT. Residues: CASKYIGELFF.

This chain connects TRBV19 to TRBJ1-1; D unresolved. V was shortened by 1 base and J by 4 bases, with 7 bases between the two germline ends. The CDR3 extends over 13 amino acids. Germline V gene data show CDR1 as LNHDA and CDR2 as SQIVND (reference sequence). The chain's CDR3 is CASSIGRSTEAFF. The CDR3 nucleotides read TGTGCCAGTAGTATAGGGAGGAGCACTGAAGCTTTCTTT.

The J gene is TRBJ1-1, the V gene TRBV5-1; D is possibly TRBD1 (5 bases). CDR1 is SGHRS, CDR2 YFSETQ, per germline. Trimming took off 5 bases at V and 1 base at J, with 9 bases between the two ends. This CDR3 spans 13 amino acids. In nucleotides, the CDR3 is TGCGCCAGCAGGATAGGGACGAACACTGAAGCTTTCTTT. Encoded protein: CASRIGTNTEAFF. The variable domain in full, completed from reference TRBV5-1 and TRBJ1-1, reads KAGVTQTPRYLIKTRGQQVTLSCSPISGHRSVSWYQQTPGQGLQFLFEYFSETQRNKGNFPGRFSGRQFSNSRSEMNVSTLELGDSALYLCASRIGTNTEAFFGQGTRLTVV.

In DNA, the CDR3 is TGTGCCAGCAGCCCCAGGAAAGGAGGCAATTATGGCTACACCTTC. This gives the protein CASSPRKGGNYGYTF. J is TRBJ1-2 and V is TRBV7-2; the D is unclear. This CDR3 comprises 15 residues. Trimming left V 5 bases short and J 5 bases short, with 18 bases between. The germline CDR1 and CDR2 sequences are SGHTA and FQGNSA.

DNA of the CDR3: TGTGCCAGCAGGGGGGGGGAGTTCTATGGCTACACCTTC. As protein: CASRGGEFYGYTF. V is TRBV2 and J is TRBJ1-2; TRBD1 is a possible D gene (5 bases). In germline, CDR1 is SNHLY, CDR2 FYNNEI. Trimming took off 6 bases at V and 4 bases at J, with 12 bases between the two ends. The CDR3 is made up of 13 amino acids.

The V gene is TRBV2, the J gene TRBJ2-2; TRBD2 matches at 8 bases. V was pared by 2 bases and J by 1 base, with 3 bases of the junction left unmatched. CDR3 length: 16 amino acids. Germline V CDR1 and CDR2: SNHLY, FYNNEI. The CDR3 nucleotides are TGTGCCAGCAGTGAACTAGCGGGTCTGAACACCGGGGAGCTGTTTTTT. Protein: CASSELAGLNTGELFF.

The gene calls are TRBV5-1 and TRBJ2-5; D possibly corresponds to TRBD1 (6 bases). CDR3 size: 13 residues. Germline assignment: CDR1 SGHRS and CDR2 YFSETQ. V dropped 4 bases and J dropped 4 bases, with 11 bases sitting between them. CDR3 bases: TGCGCCAGCAGCCGGGACACCCGAGAGACCCAGTACTTC. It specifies CASSRDTRETQYF.

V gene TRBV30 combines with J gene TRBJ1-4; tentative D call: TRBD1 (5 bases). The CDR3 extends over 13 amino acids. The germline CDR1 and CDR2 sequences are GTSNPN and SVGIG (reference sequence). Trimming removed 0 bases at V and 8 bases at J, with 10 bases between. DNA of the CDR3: TGTGCCTGGAGTGTACGAGGGGTGGAAAAACTGTTTTTT. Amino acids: CAWSVRGVEKLFF.

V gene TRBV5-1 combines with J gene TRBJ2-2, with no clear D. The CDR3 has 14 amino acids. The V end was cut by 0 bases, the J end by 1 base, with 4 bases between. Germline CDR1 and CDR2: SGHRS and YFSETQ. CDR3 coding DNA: TGCGCCAGCAGCTTGGGAGGGAACACCGGGGAGCTGTTTTTT. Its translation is CASSLGGNTGELFF. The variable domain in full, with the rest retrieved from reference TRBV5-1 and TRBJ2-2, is KAGVTQTPRYLIKTRGQQVTLSCSPISGHRSVSWYQQTPGQGLQFLFEYFSETQRNKGNFPGRFSGRQFSNSRSEMNVSTLELGDSALYLCASSLGGNTGELFFGEGSRLTVL.

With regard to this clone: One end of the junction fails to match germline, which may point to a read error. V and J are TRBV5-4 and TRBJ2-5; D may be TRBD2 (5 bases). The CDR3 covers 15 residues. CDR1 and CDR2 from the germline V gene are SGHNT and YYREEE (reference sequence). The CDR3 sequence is CASSLTARLQETQYF. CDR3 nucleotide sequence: TGTGCCAGCAGCTTGACAGCTCGACTACAAGAGACTCAGTACTTC.

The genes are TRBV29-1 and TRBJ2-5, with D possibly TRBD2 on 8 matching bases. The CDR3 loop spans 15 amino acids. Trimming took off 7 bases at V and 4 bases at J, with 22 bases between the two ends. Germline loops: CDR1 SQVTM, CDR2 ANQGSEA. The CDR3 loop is CSATPLTGTRETQYF. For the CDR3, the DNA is TGCAGCGCAACGCCCTTGACAGGGACTAGAGAGACCCAGTACTTC.

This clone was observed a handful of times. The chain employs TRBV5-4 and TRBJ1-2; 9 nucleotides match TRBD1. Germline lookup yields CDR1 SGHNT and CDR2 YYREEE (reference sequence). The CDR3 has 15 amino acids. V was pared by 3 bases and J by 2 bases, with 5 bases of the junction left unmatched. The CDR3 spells CASSWGGQGNYGYTF. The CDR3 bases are TGTGCCAGCAGCTGGGGGGGACAGGGAAACTATGGCTACACCTTC.

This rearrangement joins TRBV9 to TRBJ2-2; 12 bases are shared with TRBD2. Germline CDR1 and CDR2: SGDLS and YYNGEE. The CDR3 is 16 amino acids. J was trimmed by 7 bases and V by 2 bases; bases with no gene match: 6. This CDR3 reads CASSVLLAGGFGELFF. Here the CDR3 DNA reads TGTGCCAGCAGCGTTTTGCTAGCGGGGGGGTTCGGGGAGCTGTTTTTT.

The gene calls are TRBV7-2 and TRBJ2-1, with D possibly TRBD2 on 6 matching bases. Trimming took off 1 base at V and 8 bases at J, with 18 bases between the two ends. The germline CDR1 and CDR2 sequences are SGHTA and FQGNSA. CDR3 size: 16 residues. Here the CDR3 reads CASSLVGGGSLDEQFF. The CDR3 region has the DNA TGTGCCAGCAGCTTAGTGGGGGGTGGGTCCTTGGATGAGCAGTTCTTC.

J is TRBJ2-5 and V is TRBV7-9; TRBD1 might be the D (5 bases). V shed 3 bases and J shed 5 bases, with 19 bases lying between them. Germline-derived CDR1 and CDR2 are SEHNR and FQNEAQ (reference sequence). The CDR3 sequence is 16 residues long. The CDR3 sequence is CASSFFAGSLGETQYF. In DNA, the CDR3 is TGTGCCAGCAGCTTTTTTGCAGGGTCCCTCGGGGAGACCCAGTACTTC.

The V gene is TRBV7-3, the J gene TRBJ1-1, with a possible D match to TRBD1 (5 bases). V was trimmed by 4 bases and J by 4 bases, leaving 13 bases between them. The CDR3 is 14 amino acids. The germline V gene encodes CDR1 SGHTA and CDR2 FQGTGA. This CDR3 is CASSYGAGGTEAFF. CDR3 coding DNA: TGTGCCAGCAGCTACGGGGCCGGCGGCACTGAAGCTTTCTTT.

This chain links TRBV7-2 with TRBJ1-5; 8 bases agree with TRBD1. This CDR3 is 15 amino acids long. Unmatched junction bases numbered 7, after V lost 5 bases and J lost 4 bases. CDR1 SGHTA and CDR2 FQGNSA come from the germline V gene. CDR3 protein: CASSIMTGENQPQHF. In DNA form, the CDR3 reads TGTGCCAGCAGCATAATGACAGGGGAGAATCAGCCCCAGCATTTT.

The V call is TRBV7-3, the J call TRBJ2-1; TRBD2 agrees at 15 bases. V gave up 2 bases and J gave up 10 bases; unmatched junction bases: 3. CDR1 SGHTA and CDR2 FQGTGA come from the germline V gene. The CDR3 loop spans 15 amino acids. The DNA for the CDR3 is TGTGCCAGCAGCTTAGGGACTAGCGGGAGGCCGGAGCAGTTCTTC. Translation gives CASSLGTSGRPEQFF.

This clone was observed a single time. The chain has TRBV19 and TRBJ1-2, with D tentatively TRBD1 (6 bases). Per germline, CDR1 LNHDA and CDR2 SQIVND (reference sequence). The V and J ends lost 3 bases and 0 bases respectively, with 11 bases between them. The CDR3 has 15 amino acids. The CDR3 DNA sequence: TGTGCCAGTAGTATTACCGGGACAACTAACTATGGCTACACCTTC. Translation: CASSITGTTNYGYTF.

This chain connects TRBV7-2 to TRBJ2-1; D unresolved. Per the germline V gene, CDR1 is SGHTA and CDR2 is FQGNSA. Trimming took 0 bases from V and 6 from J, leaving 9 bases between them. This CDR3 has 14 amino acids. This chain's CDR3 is CASSLAVQANEQFF. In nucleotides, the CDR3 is TGTGCCAGCAGCTTAGCGGTCCAGGCCAATGAGCAGTTCTTC. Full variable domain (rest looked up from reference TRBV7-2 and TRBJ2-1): GAGVSQSPSNKVTEKGKDVELRCDPISGHTALYWYRQSLGQGLEFLIYFQGNSAPDKSGLPSDRFSAERTGGSVSTLTIQRTQQEDSAVYLCASSLAVQANEQFFGPGTRLTVL.

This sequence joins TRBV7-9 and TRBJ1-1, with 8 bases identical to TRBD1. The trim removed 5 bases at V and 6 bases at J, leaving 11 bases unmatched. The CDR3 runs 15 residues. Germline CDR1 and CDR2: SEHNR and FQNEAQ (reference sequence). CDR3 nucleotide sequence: TGTGCCAGCAGCCTAGGGGACAGGCGGCGGGCTGAAGCTTTCTTT. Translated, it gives CASSLGDRRRAEAFF.